This T cell receptor beta chain was recovered during a study of technical replicates of blood from a handful of donors. The CDR3 extends over 15 amino acids. The V gene lost 7 bases and the J gene lost 3 bases, with 19 bases spanning the gap. Germline V gene data show CDR1 as SGHRS and CDR2 as YFSETQ. Libraries were prepared by immunoSEQ multiplex PCR; TCRdb keeps only in-frame clonotypes and omits some of them. This sample carries some 57,000 clones, less than 98% of them seen once, and the ten largest clones take 0.15% to 0.25%. The receptor was isolated from a human donor in good health. Sequences were obtained from T cells isolated from PBMCs. This chain links TRBV5-1 with TRBJ1-2; the D gene is possibly TRBD1 (5 bases). The CDR3 reads CASFTAPGDYYGYTF. The CDR3 bases are TGCGCCAGCTTTACCGCGCCTGGGGACTACTATGGCTACACCTTC.